The 26 T cell receptor beta chains below were found in one sample sequenced in a study of vaccination and CD4 T cells after COVID-19. Oncomine TCR Beta short-read sequencing was applied to DNA from cultured CD4+ T cells. Genomic DNA was isolated from CD4+ T cells that had been cultured. Each CDR3 protein is one row after TCRdb ran MiXCR on the PCR reads. Altogether about 11,000 distinct CDR3 sequences are present, approximately 37% being singletons, with the ten largest covering roughly 21%. Treatment: roughly ten-day PBMC culture with coronavirus spike peptide pools or control peptides (ViraFEST assay). Gathered ahead of the COVID-19 pandemic (2011-2018) were the CD4+ T cells of the unexposed donor. Their specific antigens are unknown. Material: CD4+ T cells from blood, cultured in vitro. The origin of the receptors is a human donor in good health.

The DNA for the CDR3 is TGTGCCAGCAATAACCCGGCGGGGGCCATGAACACTGAAGCTTTCTTT. Residues: CASNNPAGAMNTEAFF. The chain employs TRBV11-1 and TRBJ1-1; maybe TRBD1 (6 bases). The CDR3 covers 16 residues. Per germline, CDR1 SGHAT and CDR2 FQDESV (reference sequence). Trimming pared 7 bases from V and 0 bases from J, leaving 18 bases between.

This clonotype was counted only a few times. The chain uses TRBV12-3 or TRBV12-4 and TRBJ2-5; D call uncertain. Trimming removed 1 base at V and 1 base at J, with 4 bases between. This CDR3 contains 13 residues. The CDR3 sequence: CASSLGSQETQYF. The CDR3 DNA reads TGTGCCAGCAGTTTAGGGTCCCAAGAGACCCAGTACTTC.

CDR3 DNA: TGCGCCAGCAGCCAAGATCTTGCGGGGGCTTTCGACTATGGCTACACCTTC. Amino acids: CASSQDLAGAFDYGYTF. The rearrangement joins TRBV4-3 to TRBJ1-2; weak D call: TRBD1 (6 bases). Germline CDR1 and CDR2: LGHNA and YSLEER. This CDR3 is built from 17 residues. V lost 0 bases and J 3 bases, leaving 17 bases between the germline ends.

The V call is TRBV20-1, the J call TRBJ2-1; maybe TRBD1 (5 bases). Germline loops: CDR1 DFQATT, CDR2 SNEGSKA (reference sequence). The CDR3 consists of 12 residues. V dropped 5 bases and J dropped 7 bases, with 12 bases sitting between them. CDR3 sequence reads: CSAPQESNEQFF. The DNA for the CDR3 is TGCAGTGCTCCACAGGAATCGAATGAGCAGTTCTTC.

By share, this clonotype counts as medium-sized. V and J are TRBV27 and TRBJ1-5, with a weak D call TRBD1 (6 bases). V gave up 5 bases and J gave up 4 bases, with 18 bases separating them. CDR1 is MNHEY and CDR2 is SMNVEV in the germline V gene (reference sequence). The CDR3 loop spans 16 amino acids. Written as DNA, the CDR3 is TGTGCCAGCAGTCCCCAGACAGGTAACCCAAATCAGCCCCAGCATTTT. Residues: CASSPQTGNPNQPQHF.

This rearrangement joins TRBV6-1 to TRBJ2-1; D unresolved. The CDR3 consists of 11 residues. Trimming removed 6 bases from V and 6 bases from J, with 6 bases in between. Germline V lookup: CDR1 MNHNS, CDR2 SASEGT. The CDR3 loop reads CASRRVNEQFF. The CDR3 DNA reads TGTGCCAGCAGAAGGGTCAATGAGCAGTTCTTC.

The chain links TRBV27 to TRBJ2-7, with D unclear. This CDR3 comprises 10 residues. Deletions cut 8 bases from V and 3 bases from J, with 5 bases between. Germline V gene data show CDR1 as MNHEY and CDR2 as SMNVEV (reference sequence). The CDR3 is CASLSYEQYF. The CDR3 DNA reads as TGTGCCAGCCTGAGCTACGAGCAGTACTTC.

The chain employs TRBV20-1 and TRBJ2-7, with 12 bases lining up with TRBD2. CDR1 and CDR2 from the germline V gene are DFQATT and SNEGSKA (reference sequence). The CDR3 length is 18 residues. The CDR3 bases are TGCAGCACACGAGAACGAGGGACTAGCGGGCCAGGAGCGGGCGAGCAGTACTTC. Residues: CSTRERGTSGPGAGEQYF.

A few counts support this clonotype. The V call is TRBV5-4, the J call TRBJ2-5, with D possibly TRBD2 on 6 matching bases. Deletions cut 1 base from V and 4 bases from J, with 8 bases between. CDR1 and CDR2 from the germline V gene are SGHNT and YYREEE (reference sequence). The CDR3 has 13 residues. The CDR3 DNA is TGTGCCAGCAGCTTGTGGAGGGGAGAGACCCAGTACTTC. As protein: CASSLWRGETQYF.

J is TRBJ2-7 and V is TRBV29-1; 15 bases match TRBD2. From germline, CDR1 is SQVTM and CDR2 ANQGSEA. The CDR3 consists of 15 residues. The V segment lost 6 bases and the J segment 6 bases; nucleotides outside the gene matches: 9. In DNA, the CDR3 is TGCAGCGTATGGACTAGCGGGAGGGCTCCCCTCGAGCAGTACTTC. Translating gives CSVWTSGRAPLEQYF.

J is TRBJ2-7 and V is TRBV5-8; no clear D. Trimming removed 0 bases at V and 0 bases at J, with 13 bases between. CDR3 length equals 16 residues. The germline V gene encodes CDR1 SGHTS and CDR2 YDEGEE. Here the CDR3 reads CASSLGYNTGSYEQYF. The CDR3 nucleotides are TGTGCCAGCAGCTTGGGGTACAATACGGGCTCCTACGAGCAGTACTTC.

The rearrangement uses TRBV7-3 and TRBJ2-5; D perhaps matches TRBD2 (6 bases). Trimming removed 2 bases at V and 5 bases at J, with 9 bases between. This CDR3 is 13 amino acids long. Germline values: CDR1 SGHTA, CDR2 FQGTGA. The CDR3 nucleotides are TGTGCCAGCAGCTTACGGGCGGGGGAGACCCAGTACTTC. Its translation is CASSLRAGETQYF.

There are a few counts of this clonotype. The rearrangement joins TRBV20-1 to TRBJ2-3; TRBD2 matches at 9 bases. The CDR3 has 13 residues. Germline assignment: CDR1 DFQATT and CDR2 SNEGSKA (reference sequence). The V and J ends lost 3 bases and 4 bases, in that order; junction bases with no gene match: 2. CDR3 DNA sequence: TGCAGTGCTAGGCGGGAGGGGCCAGATACGCAGTATTTT. Translation: CSARREGPDTQYF.

This clonotype showed up just a few times. V and J are TRBV20-1 and TRBJ2-1; 12 bases map to TRBD2. Germline loops: CDR1 DFQATT, CDR2 SNEGSKA (reference sequence). The trim removed 5 bases at V and 9 bases at J, leaving 11 bases unmatched. The CDR3 contains 15 residues. Here the CDR3 reads CSAPDLAGGPGEQFF. Written as DNA, the CDR3 is TGCAGTGCTCCAGACCTAGCGGGAGGGCCTGGTGAGCAGTTCTTC.

In its sample, this clonotype was seen a few times. The chain employs TRBV7-2 and TRBJ1-2; D not certain. Trimming cost V 5 bases and J 4 bases, with 11 bases left between them. The CDR3 length is 13 residues. Germline V gene data show CDR1 as SGHTA and CDR2 as FQGNSA. The CDR3 loop reads CASSPDTTYGYTF. The CDR3 region has the DNA TGTGCCAGCAGCCCAGACACCACCTATGGCTACACCTTC.

This clonotype was detected a few times. The chain uses TRBV20-1 and TRBJ2-3, with a possible D match to TRBD2 (5 bases). The CDR3 totals 14 residues. Trimming stripped 5 bases from V and 3 bases from J, with 15 bases between. From germline, CDR1 is DFQATT and CDR2 SNEGSKA (reference sequence). The CDR3 sequence: CSALKRRSTDTQYF. DNA of the CDR3: TGCAGTGCTTTAAAGCGGAGGAGTACAGATACGCAGTATTTT.

This clonotype was picked up a small number of times. V is TRBV2 and J is TRBJ2-7; no reliable D call. Per germline, CDR1 SNHLY and CDR2 FYNNEI. V was trimmed by 6 bases and J by 4 bases, leaving 10 bases between them. The CDR3 sequence is 12 residues long. The CDR3 loop is CASSLFRYEQYF. The CDR3 coding sequence is TGTGCCAGCAGCCTTTTCCGTTACGAGCAGTACTTC.

This clonotype came up once. The gene calls are TRBV7-9 and TRBJ2-1; D possibly corresponds to TRBD1 (6 bases). The V gene's germline CDR1 is SEHNR and CDR2 FQNEAQ (reference sequence). V dropped 3 bases and J dropped 9 bases, with 18 bases sitting between them. CDR3 length equals 15 residues. This CDR3 reads CASSFQGFAGGEQFF. Written as DNA, the CDR3 is TGTGCCAGCAGCTTTCAGGGGTTCGCTGGGGGTGAGCAGTTCTTC.

This clonotype was seen a handful of times. The J gene is TRBJ2-5, the V gene TRBV27; no clear D. CDR1 and CDR2 from the germline V gene are MNHEY and SMNVEV (reference sequence). CDR3 length: 11 residues. Trimming pared 4 bases from V and 7 bases from J, leaving 7 bases between. DNA of the CDR3: TGTGCCAGCAGTTCAGACGGGACCCAGTACTTC. It encodes CASSSDGTQYF.

This clonotype has just a few counts. The V and J genes are TRBV7-8 and TRBJ2-7; a possible D gene is TRBD2 (5 bases). The V end lost 5 bases, the J end lost 3 bases, and 17 bases lay between the germline ends. CDR1 and CDR2 from the germline V gene are SGHVS and FQNEAQ. This CDR3 comprises 15 residues. The chain's CDR3 is CASSPMAGVGYEQYF. For the CDR3, the DNA is TGTGCCAGCAGCCCGATGGCGGGTGTTGGCTACGAGCAGTACTTC.

The chain combines TRBV7-2 with TRBJ2-6; D unresolved. V was cut by 1 base and J by 1 base, with 14 bases left in between. The CDR3 is made up of 18 amino acids. Per the germline V gene, CDR1 is SGHTA and CDR2 is FQGNSA. The DNA for the CDR3 is TGTGCCAGCAGCTTAGGATTTTGGAGTAGTTCTGGGGCCAACGTCCTGACTTTC. Its translation is CASSLGFWSSSGANVLTF.

V usage is TRBV7-2 and J usage is TRBJ2-1, with 14 bases identical to TRBD2. Per the germline V gene, CDR1 is SGHTA and CDR2 is FQGNSA. The CDR3 has 20 residues. Unmatched junction bases numbered 10, after V lost 2 bases and J lost 1 base. The DNA for the CDR3 is TGTGCCAGCAGCTTAAGGGCCCCGGGACTAGCGGGAGAGTCCTACAATGAGCAGTTCTTC. It encodes CASSLRAPGLAGESYNEQFF.

The V call is TRBV27, the J call TRBJ1-1; D uncertain. This CDR3 is built from 20 residues. Looked up from germline, CDR1 is MNHEY and CDR2 is SMNVEV (reference sequence). V lost 0 bases, J lost 4 bases, and 27 bases lay in between. The CDR3 spells CASSLSTVFGLVSRSTEAFF. The CDR3 DNA sequence: TGTGCCAGCAGTTTATCCACAGTGTTCGGATTGGTCTCTAGGAGCACTGAAGCTTTCTTT.

This chain connects TRBV19 to TRBJ1-1; D may be TRBD1 (5 bases). The CDR3 consists of 15 residues. Germline V gives CDR1 LNHDA, CDR2 SQIVND (reference sequence). Trimming cost V 7 bases and J 2 bases, with 17 bases left between them. The CDR3 DNA is TGTGCCAGTACCCCGTTAGGGGAGGGCAACACTGAAGCTTTCTTT. Its protein product is CASTPLGEGNTEAFF.

A remark on this clonotype: The junction departs from the called germline gene at one end, perhaps through a read error. The chain combines TRBV5-1 with TRBJ2-5, with TRBD2 identical over 8 bases. CDR3 length: 13 amino acids. The germline V gene has CDR1 SGHRS and CDR2 YFSETQ. The chain's CDR3 is CASSLAGPETQYF. CDR3 DNA sequence: TGTGCCAGCAGCTTAGCGGGACCAGAGACCCAGTACTTC.

J is TRBJ1-5 and V is TRBV6-2 or TRBV6-3; 7 nucleotides align to TRBD1. V trimming: 5 bases; J trimming: 2 bases; junction bases outside the gene matches: 9. Germline CDR1 MNHEY, CDR2 SVGEGT. The CDR3 has 16 residues. CDR3 bases: TGTGCCAGCAGTAGGGAGGGGGCGCTTGGCAATCAGCCCCAGCATTTT. It codes for CASSREGALGNQPQHF.